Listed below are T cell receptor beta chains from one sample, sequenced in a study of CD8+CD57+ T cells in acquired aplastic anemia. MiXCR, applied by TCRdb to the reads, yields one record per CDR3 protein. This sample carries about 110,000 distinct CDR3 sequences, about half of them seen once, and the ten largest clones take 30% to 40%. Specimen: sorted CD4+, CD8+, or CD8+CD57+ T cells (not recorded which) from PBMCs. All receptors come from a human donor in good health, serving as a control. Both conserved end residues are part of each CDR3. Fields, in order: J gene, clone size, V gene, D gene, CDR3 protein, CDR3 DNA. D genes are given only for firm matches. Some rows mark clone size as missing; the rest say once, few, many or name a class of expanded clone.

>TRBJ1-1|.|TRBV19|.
CASRNREMNTEAFF
TGTGCCAGTAGGAACAGGGAAATGAACACTGAAGCTTTCTTT
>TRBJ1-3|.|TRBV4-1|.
CASSQDVGNTIYF
TGCGCCAGCAGCCAAGACGTAGGAAACACCATATATTTT
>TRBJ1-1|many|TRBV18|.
CASSPSGPNTEAFF
TGTGCCAGCTCACCATCAGGGCCTAACACTGAAGCTTTCTTT
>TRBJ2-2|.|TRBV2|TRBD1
CASSETGGHTGELFF
TGTGCCAGCAGTGAAACAGGGGGCCACACCGGGGAGCTGTTTTTT
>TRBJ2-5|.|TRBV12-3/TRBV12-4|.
CASSLQISYETQYF
TGTGCCAGCAGCCTACAGATCTCCTACGAGACCCAGTACTTC
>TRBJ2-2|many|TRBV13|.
CASSPRVGELFF
TGTGCCAGCAGCCCCCGAGTCGGGGAGCTGTTTTTT
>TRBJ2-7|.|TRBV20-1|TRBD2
CSARGGLATYEQYF
TGCAGTGCTAGGGGCGGACTAGCGACCTACGAGCAGTACTTC
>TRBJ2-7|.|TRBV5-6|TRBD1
CASSLGDRTYEQYF
TGTGCCAGCAGCTTGGGGGACAGGACCTACGAGCAGTACTTC
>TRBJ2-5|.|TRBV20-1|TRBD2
CSARAPLAGVQETQYF
TGCAGTGCTAGAGCTCCATTAGCGGGAGTCCAAGAGACCCAGTACTTC
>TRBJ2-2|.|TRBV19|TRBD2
CASSVPRTSGGESNTGELFF
TGTGCCAGTAGTGTTCCAAGGACTAGCGGGGGTGAATCTAACACCGGGGAGCTGTTTTTT
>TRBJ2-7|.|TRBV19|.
CASSEAGLNIPTSYEQYF
TGTGCCAGTAGTGAAGCAGGGTTGAACATACCTACATCCTACGAGCAGTACTTC
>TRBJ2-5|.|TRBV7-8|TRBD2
CASSLGTSGGPSPQYF
TGTGCCAGCAGCTTAGGGACTAGCGGGGGGCCCTCTCCCCAGTACTTC
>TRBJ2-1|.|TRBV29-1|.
CSAIEGGGGGQFF
TGCAGCGCAATAGAGGGAGGCGGAGGTGGGCAGTTCTTC
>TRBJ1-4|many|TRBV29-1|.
CSVVEGEKLFF
TGCAGCGTTGTAGAGGGTGAAAAACTGTTTTTT
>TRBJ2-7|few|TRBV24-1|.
CATSDSNVYEQYF
TGTGCCACCAGTGATTCCAACGTCTACGAGCAGTACTTC
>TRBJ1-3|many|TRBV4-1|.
CASSQDSRISGNTIYF
TGCGCCAGCAGCCAAGATTCACGTATCTCTGGAAACACCATATATTTT
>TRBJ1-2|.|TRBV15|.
CATSRDFDYGYTF
TGTGCCACCAGCAGAGATTTTGACTATGGCTACACCTTC
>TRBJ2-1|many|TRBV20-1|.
CSARDIGRSSYNEQFF
TGCAGTGCTAGAGATATCGGCAGGAGCTCCTACAATGAGCAGTTCTTC
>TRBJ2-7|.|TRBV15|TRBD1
CATSREGTGVGYEQYF
TGTGCCACCAGCAGAGAAGGGACAGGGGTCGGCTACGAGCAGTACTTC
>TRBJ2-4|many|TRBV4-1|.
CASSQESAGNIQYF
TGCGCCAGCAGCCAAGAATCAGCAGGCAACATTCAGTACTTC
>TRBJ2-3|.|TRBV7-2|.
CASSPSFTDTQYF
TGTGCCAGCAGCCCTAGCTTCACAGATACGCAGTATTTT
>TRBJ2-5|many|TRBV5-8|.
CASSPAVETQYF
TGTGCCAGCAGCCCAGCCGTAGAGACCCAGTACTTC
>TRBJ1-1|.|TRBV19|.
CASRVPGPADTEAFF
TGTGCCAGTCGTGTCCCGGGGCCAGCCGACACTGAAGCTTTCTTT
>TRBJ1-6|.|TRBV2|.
CATKLQAYNSPLHF
TGTGCCACCAAACTACAGGCTTATAATTCACCCCTCCACTTT
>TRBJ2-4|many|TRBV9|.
CASSVALAKNIQYF
TGTGCCAGCAGCGTAGCGCTAGCCAAAAACATTCAGTACTTC
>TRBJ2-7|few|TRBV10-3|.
CAIKDRLRDEQYF
TGTGCCATCAAGGACCGACTGAGGGACGAGCAGTACTTC
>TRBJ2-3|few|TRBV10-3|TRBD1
CAISGGDRGTDTQYF
TGTGCCATCAGTGGAGGGGACAGGGGCACAGATACGCAGTATTTT
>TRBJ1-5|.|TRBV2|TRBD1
CASRVTGDRPQHF
TGTGCCAGCAGGGTGACAGGGGATCGGCCCCAGCATTTT
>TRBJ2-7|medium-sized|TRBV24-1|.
CATSDSTGNEQYF
TGTGCCACCAGTGACTCAACAGGGAACGAGCAGTACTTC
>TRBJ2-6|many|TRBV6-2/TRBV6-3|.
CASRLLGSGANVLTF
TGTGCCAGCAGGCTTTTGGGCTCTGGGGCCAACGTCCTGACTTTC
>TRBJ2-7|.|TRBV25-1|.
CACSARTGTGLSEQYF
.
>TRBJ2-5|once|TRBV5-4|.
CASSLERAQETQYF
TGTGCCAGCAGCTTGGAAAGGGCCCAAGAGACCCAGTACTTC
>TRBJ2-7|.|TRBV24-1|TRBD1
CATSDPPGGDEQYF
TGTGCCACCAGTGATCCTCCAGGGGGCGACGAGCAGTACTTC
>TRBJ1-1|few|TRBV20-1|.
CSARRGGGRTEAFF
TGCAGTGCTAGGCGGGGGGGCGGGAGGACTGAAGCTTTCTTT
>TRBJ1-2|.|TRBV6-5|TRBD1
CASSLQTGTGARYTF
TGTGCCAGCAGCCTACAAACCGGGACAGGGGCGCGGTACACCTTC
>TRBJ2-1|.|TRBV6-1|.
CASSEVADNYNEQFF
TGTGCCAGCAGTGAAGTAGCAGACAACTACAATGAGCAGTTCTTC
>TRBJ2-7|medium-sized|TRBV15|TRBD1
CATSLDRVRYEQYF
TGTGCCACCAGCCTCGACAGGGTCCGGTACGAGCAGTACTTC
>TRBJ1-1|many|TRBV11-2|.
CASSFSTDSEAFF
TGTGCCAGCAGCTTTAGTACGGACAGTGAAGCTTTCTTT